This T cell receptor (beta chain) was documented in a study of blood T cell repertoires in COVID-19. Only in-frame clones appear in the TCRdb table, and some are missing; sequencing was by immunoSEQ multiplex PCR. The repertoire includes roughly 330,000 clones, more than 70% of them detected once, and about 5.2% sits in the top ten. The sequenced sample consisted of PBMCs or T cells enriched from blood (not recorded which). The receptor was isolated from a woman in her thirties who had recovered from COVID-19.

The chain's CDR3 is CASSEPTGFPYTEAFF. The DNA for the CDR3 is TGTGCCAGCAGTGAGCCTACAGGGTTCCCATACACTGAAGCTTTCTTT. The V and J genes are TRBV6-1 and TRBJ1-1; maybe TRBD1 (6 bases). CDR1 is MNHNS and CDR2 is SASEGT in the germline V gene. The CDR3 runs to 16 residues. With 3 bases removed from V and 3 bases from J, the gap between germline ends came to 17 bases.